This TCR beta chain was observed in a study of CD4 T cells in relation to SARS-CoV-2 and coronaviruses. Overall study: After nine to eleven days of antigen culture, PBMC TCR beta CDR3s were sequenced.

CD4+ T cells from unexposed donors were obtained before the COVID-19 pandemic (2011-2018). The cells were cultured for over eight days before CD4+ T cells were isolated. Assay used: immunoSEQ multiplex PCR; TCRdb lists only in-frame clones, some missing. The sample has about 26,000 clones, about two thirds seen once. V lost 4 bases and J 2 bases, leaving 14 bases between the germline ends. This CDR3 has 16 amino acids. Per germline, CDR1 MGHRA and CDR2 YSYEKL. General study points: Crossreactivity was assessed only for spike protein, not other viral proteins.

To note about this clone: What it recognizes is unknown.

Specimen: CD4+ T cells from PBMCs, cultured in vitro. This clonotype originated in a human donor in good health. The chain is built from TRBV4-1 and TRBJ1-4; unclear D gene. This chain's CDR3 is CASSPPGPSTNEKLFF. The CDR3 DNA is TGCGCCAGCAGCCCCCCTGGACCCTCGACTAATGAAAAACTGTTTTTT.